The subject of this entry is one TCR beta chain. Original processing methods: Researchers report that nucleated cell counts were estimated from reference gene primer amplification. Assay: immunoSEQ multiplex PCR; the TCRdb copy retains only in-frame clones and omits some. The V and J calls and clone size are taken from that table; D and trimming were inferred from the DNA. The sample has roughly 90,000 clones, more than 65% seen once. This sample was taken from a study of blood T cell repertoires in COVID-19. Across the study: The analysed material was cDNA or gDNA that came from T cells, B-cell-depleted T cells, or PBMCs.

The CDR3 has 13 amino acids. Per the germline V gene, CDR1 is SGHVS and CDR2 is FQNEAQ. V was shortened by 5 bases and J by 1 base, with 9 bases between the two germline ends. This clonotype originated in a human donor in a cohort sampled during active COVID-19. The sample taken for sequencing was peripheral blood. V is TRBV7-8 and J is TRBJ2-7; D remains unclear. The CDR3 loop is CASSLVVSYEQYF. The CDR3 DNA follows: TGTGCCAGCAGCCTAGTAGTATCCTACGAGCAGTACTTC.